The rows below give T cell receptor beta chains drawn from one sample of a study of OX40 agonist ivuxolimab in advanced cancers. Sequencing used immunoSEQ multiplex PCR; TCRdb keeps in-frame clones, though not all of them. The sample has about 89,000 clones; roughly 88% are singletons. This sample comprised CD4+ or CD8+ T cells sorted from blood, obtained in a trial of the OX40 agonist ivuxolimab. Receptors were obtained from an adult with an advanced solid tumor such as melanoma, head and neck, liver or kidney cancer. Both conserved end residues are part of each CDR3. The D gene is left open where the match is weak. Expanded clones are given a class, and other clones once, few, many or no size at all.

D gene: TRBD1
V gene: TRBV5-4
J gene: TRBJ1-6
clone size: -
CDR3 DNA: TGTGCCAGCAGGATACAGGGGGCGCAGGGTTCACCCCTCCACTTT
CDR3 protein: CASRIQGAQGSPLHF

D gene: TRBD2
V gene: TRBV7-8
J gene: TRBJ2-5
clone size: -
CDR3 DNA: TGTGCCAGCAGGGGGAGGGCTCCCGGCAACCAAGAGACCCAGTACTTC
CDR3 protein: CASRGRAPGNQETQYF

D gene: -
V gene: TRBV5-1
J gene: TRBJ1-2
clone size: once
CDR3 DNA: TGCGCCAGCAGCTTTGAGGAGGGCCCCAGATCCTATGGCTACACCTTC
CDR3 protein: CASSFEEGPRSYGYTF

D gene: TRBD1
V gene: TRBV15
J gene: TRBJ2-4
clone size: -
CDR3 DNA: TGTGCCACCAGCAGAGGAGGACAGGGGGGCAAAAACATTCAGTACTTC
CDR3 protein: CATSRGGQGGKNIQYF

D gene: TRBD1
V gene: TRBV6-5
J gene: TRBJ1-6
clone size: once
CDR3 DNA: TGTGCCAGCAGGCCCGGACAGGGGCTAGCGCCCCTCCACTTT
CDR3 protein: CASRPGQGLAPLHF

D gene: -
V gene: TRBV30
J gene: TRBJ1-5
clone size: few
CDR3 DNA: TGTGCCTGGAGTGTAGTCCGAGGCAATCAGCCCCAGCATTTT
CDR3 protein: CAWSVVRGNQPQHF

D gene: -
V gene: TRBV2
J gene: TRBJ2-7
clone size: -
CDR3 DNA: TGTGCCAGCAGTGATGGGGTCAGGATTAGCTCCTACGAGCAGTACTTC
CDR3 protein: CASSDGVRISSYEQYF

D gene: -
V gene: TRBV10-3
J gene: TRBJ2-1
clone size: -
CDR3 DNA: TGTGCCACCTTGGGGCAGGGGCTCCTTGGGGAGCAGTTCTTC
CDR3 protein: CATLGQGLLGEQFF

D gene: -
V gene: TRBV27
J gene: TRBJ2-3
clone size: -
CDR3 DNA: TGTGCCAGCAGATATTGGGAACAGGATACGCAGTATTTT
CDR3 protein: CASRYWEQDTQYF

D gene: -
V gene: TRBV19
J gene: TRBJ1-1
clone size: -
CDR3 DNA: TGTGCCAGTAGTACCCCCCGGAGGAACACTGAAGCTTTCTTT
CDR3 protein: CASSTPRRNTEAFF

D gene: -
V gene: TRBV14
J gene: TRBJ1-1
clone size: -
CDR3 DNA: TGTGCCAGCAGCCCCATATTATTCGGACGGGCTCCTCCTGAAGCTTTCTTT
CDR3 protein: CASSPILFGRAPPEAFF

D gene: -
V gene: TRBV18
J gene: TRBJ2-2
clone size: -
CDR3 DNA: TGTGCCAGCTTCGTCCAGCCGAACACCGGGGAGCTGTTTTTT
CDR3 protein: CASFVQPNTGELFF

D gene: -
V gene: TRBV18
J gene: TRBJ1-5
clone size: few
CDR3 DNA: TGTGCCAGCTCACCAAGTAATCAGCCCCAGCATTTT
CDR3 protein: CASSPSNQPQHF

D gene: -
V gene: TRBV4-2
J gene: TRBJ2-3
clone size: once
CDR3 DNA: TGTGCCAGCAGCCAAGATATGGGTTGGGATACGCAGTATTTT
CDR3 protein: CASSQDMGWDTQYF

D gene: -
V gene: TRBV27
J gene: TRBJ1-2
clone size: -
CDR3 DNA: TGTGCCAGCAGTTTCCTAGACAGAAGGGGCTACACCTTC
CDR3 protein: CASSFLDRRGYTF

D gene: -
V gene: TRBV15
J gene: TRBJ2-7
clone size: -
CDR3 DNA: TGTGCCACCAGCAGAGACTCTAGCTCCTACGAGCAGTACTTC
CDR3 protein: CATSRDSSSYEQYF

D gene: -
V gene: TRBV4-2
J gene: TRBJ2-7
clone size: few
CDR3 DNA: TGTGCCAGCAGCCAAGAGTTCTCCGGGCCCTACGAGCAGTACTTC
CDR3 protein: CASSQEFSGPYEQYF

D gene: -
V gene: TRBV6-5
J gene: TRBJ1-5
clone size: -
CDR3 DNA: TGTGCCAGCAGGCGGGGTCTCAATCAGCCCCAGCATTTT
CDR3 protein: CASRRGLNQPQHF

D gene: -
V gene: TRBV6-1
J gene: TRBJ1-3
clone size: once
CDR3 DNA: TGTGCCAGCAGTCAGGATCCTGGAAACACCATATATTTT
CDR3 protein: CASSQDPGNTIYF